Below are 15 T cell receptor beta chains sequenced from a single sample in a study of shared clonotypes between healthy human individuals. Sequencing used immunoSEQ multiplex PCR; TCRdb keeps in-frame clones, though not all of them. Here the sample spans some 2,100,000 clones, more than 85% being singletons. CD8 cells regarded as naive lacked CD45RO, were positively chosen for CCR7, and omitted terminally differentiated effector memory CD45RA+ cells. Material: naive CD8+ T cells from PBMCs. The receptor set was obtained from a man aged 18 to 35 in good health. Some clones in this sample may be carry-over from other donors' samples.

This clone was counted a single time. This chain connects TRBV19 to TRBJ2-2; TRBD1 agrees at 8 bases. The CDR3 spans 15 residues. The germline V gene has CDR1 LNHDA and CDR2 SQIVND (reference sequence). With V trimmed by 6 bases and J by 2 bases, 5 bases remained unmatched. The CDR3 here is CASREGQANTGELFF. The CDR3 region has the DNA TGTGCCAGTAGGGAGGGACAGGCTAACACCGGGGAGCTGTTTTTT.

The CDR3 DNA follows: TGTGCCAGCAGCTTAGGGGGTGTCGTGGACACCGGGGAGCTGTTTTTT. Translating gives CASSLGGVVDTGELFF. The chain has TRBV11-1 and TRBJ2-2; D is undetermined. With 1 base removed from V and 3 bases from J, the gap between germline ends came to 12 bases. The CDR3 contains 16 residues. CDR1 is SGHAT and CDR2 is FQDESV in the germline V gene (reference sequence).

V usage is TRBV4-3 and J usage is TRBJ1-4; 9 bases are shared with TRBD1. The CDR3 is made up of 16 amino acids. Per germline, CDR1 LGHNA and CDR2 YSLEER. V was pared by 4 bases and J by 5 bases, with 8 bases of the junction left unmatched. CDR3 loop: CASSPRGQGRNEKLFF. Written as DNA, the CDR3 is TGCGCCAGCAGCCCCCGGGGACAGGGCCGGAATGAAAAACTGTTTTTT.

V is TRBV30 and J is TRBJ2-1, with 12 bases lining up with TRBD2. Per the germline V gene, CDR1 is GTSNPN and CDR2 is SVGIG (reference sequence). V trimming: 3 bases; J trimming: 7 bases; junction bases outside the gene matches: 4. CDR3 length: 14 amino acids. The CDR3 region has the DNA TGTGCCTGGAGGTGGACTAGCGGGAAAAATGAGCAGTTCTTC. Its protein product is CAWRWTSGKNEQFF.

The chain combines TRBV5-1 with TRBJ2-1; 9 bases fit TRBD2. Germline V gene data show CDR1 as SGHRS and CDR2 as YFSETQ. V lost 3 bases and J lost 9; bases outside the gene matches: 19. The CDR3 runs 18 residues. The CDR3 DNA is TGCGCCAGCAGCTCCGAGGAACGGATTAGCGGGAGATTGACTGAGCAGTTCTTC. Translating gives CASSSEERISGRLTEQFF.

The V and J genes are TRBV18 and TRBJ2-7; D call uncertain. The germline V and J ends were trimmed by 3 bases and 1 base, with 10 bases remaining between them. The CDR3 runs to 14 residues. Germline lookup yields CDR1 KGHSH and CDR2 LQKENI. Here the CDR3 DNA reads TGTGCCAGCTCACCTGATGCGTATTCCTACGAGCAGTACTTC. It codes for CASSPDAYSYEQYF.

The chain combines TRBV27 with TRBJ2-3, with 11 bases identical to TRBD2. There are 14 residues in the CDR3. Germline V gives CDR1 MNHEY, CDR2 SMNVEV (reference sequence). V dropped 8 bases and J dropped 4; count of bases not matched to a gene: 5. The CDR3: CASQLAGASDTQYF. CDR3 DNA: TGTGCCAGCCAACTAGCGGGAGCGTCAGATACGCAGTATTTT.

V and J are TRBV4-1 and TRBJ1-1; no clear D. The germline gives CDR1 MGHRA, CDR2 YSYEKL. Trimming shortened V by 1 base and J by 4 bases, and 10 bases separated the two germline ends. The CDR3 has 14 amino acids. CDR3 coding DNA: TGCGCCAGCAGCCAAGTTCCGGCGGGCACTGAAGCTTTCTTT. It encodes CASSQVPAGTEAFF.

J is TRBJ2-6 and V is TRBV9; no clear D gene. The V gene's germline CDR1 is SGDLS and CDR2 YYNGEE. The CDR3 contains 14 residues. V lost 4 bases and J lost 0, with 5 bases in between. Written as DNA, the CDR3 is TGTGCCAGCAGCATCGACTCTGGGGCCAACGTCCTGACTTTC. It encodes CASSIDSGANVLTF.

V and J are TRBV10-3 and TRBJ1-5; TRBD1 matches at 7 bases. After removal of 0 bases from V and 7 bases from J, the junction contained 6 bases not matched to a gene. The CDR3 totals 15 residues. Germline V gives CDR1 ENHRY, CDR2 SYGVKD. The CDR3 coding sequence is TGTGCCATCAGTGAGTCTGTAGGGGGCGAACAGCCCCAGCATTTT. This codes for CAISESVGGEQPQHF.

This chain connects TRBV5-8 to TRBJ2-5, with TRBD1 as a possible D gene (5 bases). V was trimmed by 0 bases and J by 4 bases, leaving 10 bases between them. The CDR3 loop spans 14 amino acids. Germline loops: CDR1 SGHTS, CDR2 YDEGEE. Here the CDR3 DNA reads TGTGCCAGCAGCTTGGTCCAGGGAAGAGAGACCCAGTACTTC. It is translated as CASSLVQGRETQYF.

The chain's CDR3 is CSVELASGSYEQYF. For the CDR3, the DNA is TGCAGCGTTGAATTGGCTAGCGGGTCGTACGAGCAGTACTTC. The V and J genes are TRBV29-1 and TRBJ2-7; 8 nucleotides match TRBD2. The CDR3 contains 14 residues. Losses at the gene ends were 2 bases for V and 4 bases for J; bases not matched to a gene: 7. The germline V gene encodes CDR1 SQVTM and CDR2 ANQGSEA.

This chain links TRBV6-1 with TRBJ2-3; 12 positions agree with TRBD2. V lost 3 bases, J lost 2 bases, and 12 bases stayed unmatched. There are 19 residues in the CDR3. The V gene's germline CDR1 is MNHNS and CDR2 SASEGT. The CDR3 bases are TGTGCCAGCAGTGACAGCTCTAGCGGGAGGGCCTCTGTCACAGATACGCAGTATTTT. Its translation is CASSDSSSGRASVTDTQYF.

The chain combines TRBV7-3 with TRBJ1-1, with 7 bases that match TRBD1. The CDR3 runs to 16 residues. The germline V gene encodes CDR1 SGHTA and CDR2 FQGTGA. Trimming cost V 4 bases and J 2 bases; bases outside gene matches: 10. CDR3 loop: CASSSPQTGLNTEAFF. DNA for the CDR3: TGTGCCAGCAGCTCACCTCAGACAGGGCTTAACACTGAAGCTTTCTTT.

Written as DNA, the CDR3 is TGTGCCAGCAGTTACGTACTGGGGGCCGTGGACTATGGCTACACCTTC. This translates into CASSYVLGAVDYGYTF. This chain connects TRBV6-6 to TRBJ1-2, with TRBD1 as a possible D gene (6 bases). The CDR3 totals 16 residues. Trimming cost V 2 bases and J 3 bases, with 16 bases left between them. CDR1 and CDR2 (germline): MNHNY, SVGAGI (reference sequence).